This entry lists 11 T cell receptor beta chains sequenced from one sample in a study of OX40 agonist ivuxolimab in advanced cancers. Profiling relied on immunoSEQ multiplex PCR, and the TCRdb table lists in-frame clones only, not all of them. The repertoire consists of tens of thousands of clones, with over 75% occurring once and the leading ten covering 0.64%. The specimen comprised CD4+ or CD8+ T cells sorted from blood, sampled in a trial of the OX40 agonist ivuxolimab. The source is an adult with an advanced solid tumor such as melanoma, head and neck, liver or kidney cancer.

The chain joins TRBV27 to TRBJ2-5; 8 nucleotides match TRBD2. Germline CDR1 and CDR2: MNHEY and SMNVEV (reference sequence). The junction had 10 bases not matched to a gene; V was cut back by 6 bases and J by 4 bases. This CDR3 contains 15 residues. The CDR3 region is CASSPLGAGVETQYF. CDR3 nucleotide sequence: TGTGCCAGCAGCCCCCTCGGAGCGGGAGTAGAGACCCAGTACTTC.

The CDR3 here is CASSLEGIEQFF. DNA of the CDR3: TGCGCCAGCAGTTTAGAGGGAATCGAGCAGTTCTTC. This chain connects TRBV5-1 to TRBJ2-1; possible D gene TRBD2, 5 bases. Germline V CDR1 and CDR2: SGHRS, YFSETQ. The length of the CDR3 is 12 residues. Trimming took 5 bases from V and 10 from J, leaving 13 bases between them.

Note on this clone: One end of the junction varies from germline; a read error may be responsible. The gene calls are TRBV25-1 and TRBJ2-1; D may be TRBD1 (5 bases). The CDR3 spans 14 residues. CDR1 is MGHDK, CDR2 SYGVNS, per germline. In nucleotides, the CDR3 is TGTGCCAGCAGGGACATCAGCTCCCACAATGAGCAGTTCTTC. Its translation: CASRDISSHNEQFF.

The chain links TRBV6-1 to TRBJ2-1; D is unclear. CDR1 MNHNS and CDR2 SASEGT come from the germline V gene. V lost 4 bases and J 8 bases, leaving 15 bases between the germline ends. The CDR3 spans 14 residues. As DNA, the CDR3 is TGTGCCAGCAGTGCACTGGATAGTCGCCATGAGCAGTTCTTC. Translating gives CASSALDSRHEQFF.

The chain recombines TRBV5-8 with TRBJ2-5, with D unresolved. Germline CDR1 reads SGHTS; CDR2 reads YDEGEE. CDR3 length: 14 residues. Trimming cost V 1 base and J 0 bases, with 7 bases left between them. CDR3 DNA: TGTGCCAGCAGCTTGAAGCTGTACCAAGAGACCCAGTACTTC. It codes for CASSLKLYQETQYF.

This chain joins TRBV14 and TRBJ1-3, with 9 bases aligning to TRBD1. CDR1 is SGHDN, CDR2 FVKESK, per germline. Trimming took 4 bases from V and 4 from J; bases not matched to a gene: 14. CDR3 length: 18 amino acids. CDR3 nucleotides: TGTGCCAGCAGCCGGACAAAGCGGGACAGGGCCGTGGGAAACACCATATATTTT. Protein: CASSRTKRDRAVGNTIYF.

This sequence joins TRBV4-1 and TRBJ1-3, with D perhaps TRBD1 (5 bases). Germline V gives CDR1 MGHRA, CDR2 YSYEKL. The CDR3 loop spans 15 amino acids. Trimming removed 0 bases at V and 6 bases at J, with 12 bases between. The CDR3, as DNA: TGCGCCAGCAGCCAAGAAGCAGGGATGTCAAACACCATATATTTT. This gives the protein CASSQEAGMSNTIYF.

This clone was seen a handful of times. The chain links TRBV21-1 to TRBJ2-1; the table gives TRBD2 as D, unverified against the DNA. TRBV21-1 constitutes a pseudogene. The CDR3 is 20 residues long. The CDR3, as DNA: TGTGCCAGCAGCAAAGGGTGGGCTAGCGGGAGGATTAGCTCCTACAATGAGCAGTTCTTC. This translates into CASSKGWASGRISSYNEQFF.

V is TRBV10-3 and J is TRBJ2-7; no definite D call. Germline CDR1 is ENHRY and CDR2 is SYGVKD. The ends were cut back, 2 bases at V and 7 bases at J, with 12 bases in the middle. The CDR3 loop spans 13 amino acids. The CDR3, as DNA: TGTGCCATCAGTGAGCCACGGACCTCTGAGCAGTACTTC. It yields the protein CAISEPRTSEQYF.

J is TRBJ2-7 and V is TRBV29-1; 12 nucleotides agree with TRBD2. With 1 base clipped from V and 2 bases from J, the junction kept 9 bases outside the gene matches. The CDR3 consists of 17 residues. The germline V gene has CDR1 SQVTM and CDR2 ANQGSEA. CDR3 DNA sequence: TGCAGCGTTGAAGCTATTAGGACTAGCGGGACTACCTACGAGCAGTACTTC. It specifies CSVEAIRTSGTTYEQYF.

The chain employs TRBV28 and TRBJ2-5, with a tentative D call TRBD2 (6 bases). The germline CDR1 and CDR2 sequences are MDHEN and SYDVKM. CDR3 length: 10 residues. With 5 bases removed from V and 11 bases from J, the gap between germline ends came to 9 bases. The CDR3 bases are TGTGCCAGCAGTACGGGGGAGCAGTACTTC. It is translated as CASSTGEQYF.